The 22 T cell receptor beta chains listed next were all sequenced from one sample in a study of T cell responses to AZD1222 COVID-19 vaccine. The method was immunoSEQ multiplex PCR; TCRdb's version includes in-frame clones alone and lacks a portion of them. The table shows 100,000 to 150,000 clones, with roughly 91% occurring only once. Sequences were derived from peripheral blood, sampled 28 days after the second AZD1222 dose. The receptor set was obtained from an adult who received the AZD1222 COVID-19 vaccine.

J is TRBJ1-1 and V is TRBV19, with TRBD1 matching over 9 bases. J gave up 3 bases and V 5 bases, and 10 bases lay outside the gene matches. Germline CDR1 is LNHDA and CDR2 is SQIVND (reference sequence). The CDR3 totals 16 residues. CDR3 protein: CASSSDRGILDTEAFF. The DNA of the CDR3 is TGTGCCAGTAGTTCAGACAGGGGGATCTTGGACACTGAAGCTTTCTTT.

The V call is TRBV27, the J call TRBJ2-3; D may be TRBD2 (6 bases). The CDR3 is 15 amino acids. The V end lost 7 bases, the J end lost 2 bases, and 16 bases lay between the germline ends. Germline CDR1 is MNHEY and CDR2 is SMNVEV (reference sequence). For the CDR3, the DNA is TGTGCCAGCACCGTACTGGGACTCTACACAGATACGCAGTATTTT. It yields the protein CASTVLGLYTDTQYF.

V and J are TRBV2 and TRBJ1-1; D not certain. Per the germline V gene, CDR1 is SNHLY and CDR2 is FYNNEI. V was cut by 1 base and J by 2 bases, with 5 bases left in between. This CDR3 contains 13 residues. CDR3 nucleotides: TGTGCCAGCAGTGAAGACGTAAACACTGAAGCTTTCTTT. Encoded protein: CASSEDVNTEAFF.

CDR3 loop: CASSLTGGDFKNIQYF. CDR3 in DNA: TGTGCCAGCAGCTTGACGGGAGGGGACTTCAAAAACATTCAGTACTTC. V usage is TRBV5-6 and J usage is TRBJ2-4; 8 bases agree with TRBD2. CDR3 length: 16 residues. The germline gives CDR1 SGHDT, CDR2 YYEEEE. Trimming cost V 1 base and J 3 bases; bases outside gene matches: 6.

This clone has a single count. As DNA, the CDR3 is TGTGCCACCAGTCCCCAGGGGAGACCCTACGAGCAGTACTTC. Translated, it gives CATSPQGRPYEQYF. This rearrangement joins TRBV24-1 to TRBJ2-7; D is perhaps TRBD1 (6 bases). The CDR3 contains 14 residues. Per germline, CDR1 KGHDR and CDR2 SFDVKD. Trimming cost V 6 bases and J 2 bases, with 13 bases left between them.

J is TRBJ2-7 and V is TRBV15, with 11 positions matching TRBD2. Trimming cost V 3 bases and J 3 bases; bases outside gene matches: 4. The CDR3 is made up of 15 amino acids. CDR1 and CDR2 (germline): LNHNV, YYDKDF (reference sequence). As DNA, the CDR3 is TGTGCCACCAGCAGGACTAGCGGGAATCACTACGAGCAGTACTTC. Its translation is CATSRTSGNHYEQYF.

CDR3 sequence: CASSQAGQGAYEQYF. The CDR3 nucleotides read TGTGCCAGCAGCCAAGCCGGACAGGGGGCTTACGAGCAGTACTTC. The rearrangement joins TRBV4-2 to TRBJ2-7, with TRBD1 matching 11 bases. The CDR3 length is 15 residues. The J segment lost 4 bases and the V segment lost 1 base, leaving 3 bases of the junction unmatched. The V gene's germline CDR1 is LGHNA and CDR2 YNFKEQ.

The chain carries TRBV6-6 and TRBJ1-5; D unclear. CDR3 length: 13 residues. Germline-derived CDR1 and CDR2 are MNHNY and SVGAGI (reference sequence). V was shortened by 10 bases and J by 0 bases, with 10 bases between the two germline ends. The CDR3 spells CATEGLSNQPQHF. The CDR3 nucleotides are TGTGCCACAGAGGGTCTTAGCAATCAGCCCCAGCATTTT.

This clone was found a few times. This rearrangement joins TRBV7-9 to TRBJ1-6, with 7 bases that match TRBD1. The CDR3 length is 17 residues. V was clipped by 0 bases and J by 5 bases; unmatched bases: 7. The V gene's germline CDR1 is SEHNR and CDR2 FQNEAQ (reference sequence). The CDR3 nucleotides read TGTGCCAGCAGCTTAGCGGGAGGGGGCTCAGATAATTCACCCCTCCACTTT. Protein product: CASSLAGGGSDNSPLHF.

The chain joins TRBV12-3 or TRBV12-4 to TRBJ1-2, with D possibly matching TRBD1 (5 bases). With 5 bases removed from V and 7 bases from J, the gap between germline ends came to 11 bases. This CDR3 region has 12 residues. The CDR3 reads CASSPRGVGYTF. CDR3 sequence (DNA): TGTGCCAGCAGTCCCCGGGGGGTTGGCTACACCTTC.

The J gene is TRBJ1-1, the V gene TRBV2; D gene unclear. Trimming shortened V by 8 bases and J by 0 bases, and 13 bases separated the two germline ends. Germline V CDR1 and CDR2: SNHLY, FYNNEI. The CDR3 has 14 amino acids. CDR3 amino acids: CASLRVKMNTEAFF. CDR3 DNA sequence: TGTGCCAGCCTTAGGGTAAAGATGAACACTGAAGCTTTCTTT.

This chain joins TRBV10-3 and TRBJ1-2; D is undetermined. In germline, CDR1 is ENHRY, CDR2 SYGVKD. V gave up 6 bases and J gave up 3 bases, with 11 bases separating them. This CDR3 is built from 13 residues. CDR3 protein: CAISAERDYGYTF. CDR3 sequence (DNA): TGTGCCATCAGCGCCGAGAGGGACTATGGCTACACCTTC.

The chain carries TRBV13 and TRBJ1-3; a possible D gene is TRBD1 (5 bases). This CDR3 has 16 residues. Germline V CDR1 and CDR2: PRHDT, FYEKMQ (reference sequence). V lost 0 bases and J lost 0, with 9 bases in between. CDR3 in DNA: TGTGCCAGCAGCTTAGGCGCAGGGCGCTCTGGAAACACCATATATTTT. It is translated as CASSLGAGRSGNTIYF.

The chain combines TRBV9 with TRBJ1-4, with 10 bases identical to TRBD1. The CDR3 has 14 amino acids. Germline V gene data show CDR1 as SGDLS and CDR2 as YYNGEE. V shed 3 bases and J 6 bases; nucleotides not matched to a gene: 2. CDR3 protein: CASSADRGDEKLFF. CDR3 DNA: TGTGCCAGCAGCGCGGACAGGGGGGATGAAAAACTGTTTTTT.

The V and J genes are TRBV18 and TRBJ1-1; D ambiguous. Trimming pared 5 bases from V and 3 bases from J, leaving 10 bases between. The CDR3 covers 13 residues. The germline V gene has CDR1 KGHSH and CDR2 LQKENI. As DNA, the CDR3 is TGTGCCAGCTCATATGGGCACTACACTGAAGCTTTCTTT. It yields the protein CASSYGHYTEAFF.

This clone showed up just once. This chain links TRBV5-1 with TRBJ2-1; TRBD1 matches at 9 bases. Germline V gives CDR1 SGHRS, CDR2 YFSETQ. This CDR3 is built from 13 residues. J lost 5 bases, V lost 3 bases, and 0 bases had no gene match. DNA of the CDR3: TGCGCCAGCAGCTGGGACAGGGACAATGAGCAGTTCTTC. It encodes CASSWDRDNEQFF.

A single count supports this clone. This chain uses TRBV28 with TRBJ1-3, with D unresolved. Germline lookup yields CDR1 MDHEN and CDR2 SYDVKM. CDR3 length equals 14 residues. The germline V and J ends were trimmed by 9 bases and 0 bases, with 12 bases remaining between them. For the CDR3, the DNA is TGTGCCAGTAGAACTCCCAGCTCTGGAAACACCATATATTTT. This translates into CASRTPSSGNTIYF.

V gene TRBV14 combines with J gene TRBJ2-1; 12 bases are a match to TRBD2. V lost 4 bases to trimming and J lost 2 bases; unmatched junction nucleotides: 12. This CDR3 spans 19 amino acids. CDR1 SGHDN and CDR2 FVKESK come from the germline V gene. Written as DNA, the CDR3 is TGTGCCAGCAGCCCCCTGACCCCTGGACTAGCGGGAACCTACAATGAGCAGTTCTTC. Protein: CASSPLTPGLAGTYNEQFF.

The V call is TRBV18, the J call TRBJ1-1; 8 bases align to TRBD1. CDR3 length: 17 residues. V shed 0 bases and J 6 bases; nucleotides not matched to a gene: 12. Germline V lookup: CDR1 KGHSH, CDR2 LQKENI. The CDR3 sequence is CASSPPLQGVYRAEAFF. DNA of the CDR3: TGTGCCAGCTCACCACCTCTACAGGGGGTTTATCGCGCTGAAGCTTTCTTT.

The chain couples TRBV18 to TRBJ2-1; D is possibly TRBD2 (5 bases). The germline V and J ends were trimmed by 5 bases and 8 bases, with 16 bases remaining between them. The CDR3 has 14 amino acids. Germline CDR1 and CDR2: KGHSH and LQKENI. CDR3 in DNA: TGTGCCAGCTCAGGACGGACCGGCGGGTATGAGCAGTTCTTC. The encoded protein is CASSGRTGGYEQFF.

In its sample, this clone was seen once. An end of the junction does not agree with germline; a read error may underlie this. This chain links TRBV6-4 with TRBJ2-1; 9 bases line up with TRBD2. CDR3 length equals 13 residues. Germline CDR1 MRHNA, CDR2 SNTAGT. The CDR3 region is CALASGDDNEQFF. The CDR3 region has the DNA TGCGCCCTGGCTAGCGGGGACGACAATGAGCAGTTCTTC.

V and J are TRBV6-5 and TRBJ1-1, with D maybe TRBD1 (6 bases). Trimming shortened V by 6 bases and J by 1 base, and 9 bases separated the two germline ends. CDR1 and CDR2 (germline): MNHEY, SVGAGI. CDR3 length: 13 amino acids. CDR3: CASSEGGNTEAFF. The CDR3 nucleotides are TGTGCCAGCAGCGAGGGGGGGAACACTGAAGCTTTCTTT.